This T cell receptor beta chain is from a study of blood T cells in healthy people across ages (dated by TCRdb to between 2015 and 2016). Study-level background: Template switching captured roughly one uniquely barcoded TCR beta cDNA molecule per two T cells in model experiments. Four age groups were formed from the donors: young (average 16 years), middle-aged (around 39), aged (roughly 59) and long-lived (less than 85). Using deep sequencing normalized with unique cDNA molecular identifiers, the study measured how TCR beta repertoire diversity changes with age. To avoid experimental bias, donors of different ages were distributed randomly across sequencing lanes. The study analyzed two additional independent replicas of 1 million unique cDNA reads from the same blood draw for two donors, one aged 18 to 30 and one aged 80 or older.

Donors were 39 systemically healthy Caucasian individuals from Russia aged roughly 6 to 95 years. Each donor gave approximately 10 milliliters of peripheral blood, collected into EDTA-treated Vacutainer tubes. Ficoll-Paque density-gradient centrifugation was used to isolate PBMCs, with at least 6.5 million per sample. Total RNA, at least 6 micrograms per sample, was extracted from PBMCs with Trizol reagent. The percentages of naive CD45RAhigh/CD27high T cells were determined by flow cytometry on a PBMC aliquot from every donor. This clonotype was counted only a few times. Its cognate antigen has yet to be identified. No quality values exist for individual bases; no much larger clone is one base distant. Receptor amplification or capture employed 5' RACE. The listed sequencing device is Illumina HiSeq 2500. A second PCR of roughly 7 to 11 cycles was performed with a sample-barcoded 5' primer and a J-beta primer mix. A template-switch 5' adaptor carrying 12 random nucleotides introduced a unique molecular identifier onto each TCR beta cDNA molecule. Each sample yielded at least 3 million CDR3-containing paired-end reads. First-strand cDNA synthesis was performed from all RNA using the Mint cDNA synthesis kit, with priming by a TRBC-specific oligonucleotide. All cDNA was treated with uracil-DNA glycosylase and then went through a first 18-cycle PCR with the universal primers M1SS and BC2_uni_R. The original methods were these. Normalization of each sample was performed by random selection of 1 million high-quality reads, each carrying a distinct molecular identifier. Instead of being binned into consensus sequences, reads that shared molecular identifiers were thrown out. MiTCR, with a Q25 quality threshold and the strictest error-elimination algorithm, was used for CDR3 identification, clonotype clustering and error correction. A nonparametric unseen species model with Euler transformation was used to estimate lower-bound total TCR beta diversity. The raw public data were reprocessed by TCRdb itself: fastp quality trimming at Q25, MiXCR clonotype calling, in-frame beta chains only. Every distinct CDR3 protein forms one entry, paired with its most common genes and DNA. These V and J calls are TCRdb output, not the study's own analysis. For this sample the table gives approximately 290,000 distinct CDR3 sequences, of which roughly 29% were detected only once. Of the sample, 29% falls within the top ten clones.

The CDR3 has 14 amino acids, counting the end cysteine and phenylalanine. Only the CDR3 DNA stays, 42 bases, in frame from base 1. V loses 1 base of germline sequence and J loses 0 bases, and the interval between the two ends is 6 bases. CDR1 and CDR2 were assigned from the germline V gene as MGHRA and YSYEKL. Results and caveats for the whole study, not just this receptor: There was a strong correlation between observed TCR beta diversity and the percentage of naive T cells measured by flow cytometry. The long-lived group showed more naive CD4+ T cells, fewer expanded clones and increased TCR diversity than the aged group, suggesting age selection. Because the CMV infection status of the donors was unknown, age-related changes in expanded clonotypes may potentially have been confounded. Because profiling used bulk unsorted PBMCs, naive and antigen-experienced compartments could not be compared conclusively. Estimates of total diversity based on one million sequenced T cells were regarded as lower bounds and as underestimates. Observed TCR beta diversity per million T cells fell roughly linearly with age, and a significant reduction was already apparent by age roughly 40.

Recombination connected TRBV4-1 to TRBJ1-1, with the identity of the D gene unclear. The sequenced sample consisted of blood. This TCR derives from a woman in her 70s in good health. The CDR3 region has the sequence CASSQGWVNTEAFF. The bases read TGCGCCAGCAGCCAAGGATGGGTGAACACTGAAGCTTTCTTT.